This entry lists 2 T cell receptor beta chains sequenced from one sample in a study of OX40 agonist ivuxolimab in advanced cancers. The table came from immunoSEQ multiplex PCR; TCRdb's copy has only in-frame clones and leaves some out. The data contain 62,000 or so clones, 70% to 90% of them singletons. Source: CD4+ or CD8+ T cells sorted from blood, taken in a trial of the OX40 agonist ivuxolimab. The receptors derive from an adult with an advanced solid tumor such as melanoma, head and neck, liver or kidney cancer.

The chain joins TRBV11-2 to TRBJ2-5; 7 bases match TRBD1. The CDR3 is 15 amino acids. Germline assignment: CDR1 SGHAT and CDR2 FQNNGV. The V segment lost 1 base and the J segment 5 bases; nucleotides outside the gene matches: 7. This CDR3 is CASSLGRGIGETQYF. DNA of the CDR3: TGTGCCAGCAGCTTAGGCAGGGGGATCGGGGAGACCCAGTACTTC.

This chain links TRBV5-1 with TRBJ2-2; a possible D gene is TRBD1 (6 bases). CDR3 size: 16 residues. Per germline, CDR1 SGHRS and CDR2 YFSETQ. The ends were cut back, 0 bases at V and 0 bases at J, with 9 bases in the middle. The CDR3 DNA follows: TGCGCCAGCAGCTTGGTTCAGGGGACGAACACCGGGGAGCTGTTTTTT. Translation: CASSLVQGTNTGELFF.